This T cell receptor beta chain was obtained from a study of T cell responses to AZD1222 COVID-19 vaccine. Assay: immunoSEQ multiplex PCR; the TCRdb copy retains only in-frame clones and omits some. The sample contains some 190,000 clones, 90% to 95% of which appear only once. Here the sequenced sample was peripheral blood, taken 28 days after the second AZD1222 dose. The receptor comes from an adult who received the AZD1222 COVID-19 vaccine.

CDR3 region: CASQTGGSGQPQHF. CDR3 nucleotide sequence: TGTGCCAGCCAAACAGGGGGCAGTGGTCAGCCCCAGCATTTT. This sequence joins TRBV2 and TRBJ1-5; 9 bases agree with TRBD1. Germline-derived CDR1 and CDR2 are SNHLY and FYNNEI. CDR3 length equals 14 residues. V was clipped by 8 bases and J by 6 bases; unmatched bases: 8.